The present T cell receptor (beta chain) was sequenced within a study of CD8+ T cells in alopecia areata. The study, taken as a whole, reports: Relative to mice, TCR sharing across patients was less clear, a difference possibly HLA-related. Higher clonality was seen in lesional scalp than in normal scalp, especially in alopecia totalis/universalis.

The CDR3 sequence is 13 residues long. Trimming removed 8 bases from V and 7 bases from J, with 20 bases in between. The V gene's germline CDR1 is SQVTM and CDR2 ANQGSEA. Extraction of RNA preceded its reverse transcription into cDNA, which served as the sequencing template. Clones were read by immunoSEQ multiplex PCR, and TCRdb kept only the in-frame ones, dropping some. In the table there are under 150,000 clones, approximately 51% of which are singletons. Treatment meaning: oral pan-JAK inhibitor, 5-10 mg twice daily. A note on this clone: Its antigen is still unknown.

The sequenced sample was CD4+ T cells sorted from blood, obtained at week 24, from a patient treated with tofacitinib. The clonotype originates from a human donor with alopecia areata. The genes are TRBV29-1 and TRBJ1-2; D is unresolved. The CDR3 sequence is CSTSPSVAGGYTF. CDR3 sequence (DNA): TGCAGCACCAGCCCGTCAGTAGCGGGTGGCTACACCTTC.